This T cell receptor (beta chain) was identified during a study of beta chain features in type 1 diabetes. Study-level findings and limits: At VDJ recombination sites, type 1 diabetes patients had fewer insertions and more deleted nucleotides. Researchers report that Type 1 diabetes patients had moderately but significantly shorter TCRB CDR3s across all four CD4+ subsets.

Every bit of the isolated RNA underwent reverse transcription, so sequencing read expressed TCRB transcripts. Measured with immunoSEQ multiplex PCR; TCRdb has only the in-frame clones, and not every one. This table has about 120,000 clones, roughly 17% appearing once. Remarks on this clone: What it binds is unknown.

The CDR3 has 14 amino acids. V lost 4 bases and J lost 1, with 10 bases in between. Germline-derived CDR1 and CDR2 are SEHNR and FQNEAQ (reference sequence). V and J are TRBV7-9 and TRBJ1-1; D remains unclear. The specimen sequenced was central memory CD4+ T cells from blood. This clonotype originated in a man between 18 and 29 years old with type 1 diabetes. The CDR3 DNA sequence: TGTGCCAGCAGCTCGGGTCTCTCGAACACTGAAGCTTTCTTT. This codes for CASSSGLSNTEAFF. The variable domain in full, with the rest retrieved from reference TRBV7-9 and TRBJ1-1, is DTGVSQNPRHKITKRGQNVTFRCDPISEHNRLYWYRQTLGQGPEFLTYFQNEAQLEKSRLLSDRFSAERPKGSFSTLEIQRTEQGDSAMYLCASSSGLSNTEAFFGQGTRLTVV.